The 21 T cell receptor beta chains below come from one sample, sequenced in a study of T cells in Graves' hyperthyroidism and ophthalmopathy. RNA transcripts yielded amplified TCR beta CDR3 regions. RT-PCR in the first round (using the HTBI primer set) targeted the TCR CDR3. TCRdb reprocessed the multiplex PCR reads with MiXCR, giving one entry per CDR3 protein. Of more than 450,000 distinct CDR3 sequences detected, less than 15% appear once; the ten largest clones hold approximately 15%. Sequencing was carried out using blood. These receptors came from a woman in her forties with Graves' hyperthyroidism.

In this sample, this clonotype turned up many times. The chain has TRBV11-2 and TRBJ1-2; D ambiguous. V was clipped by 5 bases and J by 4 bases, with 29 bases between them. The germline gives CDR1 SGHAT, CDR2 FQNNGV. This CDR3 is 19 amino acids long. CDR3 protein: CASSPWTAANRRPSYGYTF. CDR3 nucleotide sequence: TGTGCCAGCAGCCCCTGGACGGCAGCAAATAGAAGACCCTCCTATGGCTACACCTTC.

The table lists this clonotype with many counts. In DNA form, the CDR3 reads TGCGCCAGCAGCTTGCTCGAAGGGAGCAACAATGAGCAGTTCTTC. Amino acid sequence: CASSLLEGSNNEQFF. The chain joins TRBV5-1 to TRBJ2-1; a weak D match, TRBD2 (5 bases). Trimming left V 1 base short and J 5 bases short, with 13 bases between. CDR1 is SGHRS and CDR2 is YFSETQ in the germline V gene. The CDR3 loop spans 15 amino acids.

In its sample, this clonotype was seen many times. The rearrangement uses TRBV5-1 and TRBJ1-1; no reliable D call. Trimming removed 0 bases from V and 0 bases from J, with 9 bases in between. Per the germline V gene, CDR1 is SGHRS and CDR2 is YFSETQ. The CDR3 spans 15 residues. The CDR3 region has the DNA TGCGCCAGCAGCTTGGATACAGCCATGAACACTGAAGCTTTCTTT. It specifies CASSLDTAMNTEAFF.

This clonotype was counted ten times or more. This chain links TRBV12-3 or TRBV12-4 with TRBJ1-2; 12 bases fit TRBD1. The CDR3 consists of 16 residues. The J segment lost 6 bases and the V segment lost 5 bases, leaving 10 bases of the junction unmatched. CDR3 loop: CASSRGEGQGANGYTF. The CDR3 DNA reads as TGTGCCAGCAGTCGAGGGGAGGGACAGGGGGCAAATGGCTACACCTTC.

This CDR3 reads CAWSVSSGNTEAFF. CDR3 sequence (DNA): TGTGCCTGGAGTGTCTCTAGTGGGAACACTGAAGCTTTCTTT. The chain couples TRBV30 to TRBJ1-1; unclear D gene. CDR1 is GTSNPN, CDR2 SVGIG, per germline (reference sequence). Trimming left V 0 bases short and J 1 base short, with 9 bases between. CDR3 length: 14 amino acids.

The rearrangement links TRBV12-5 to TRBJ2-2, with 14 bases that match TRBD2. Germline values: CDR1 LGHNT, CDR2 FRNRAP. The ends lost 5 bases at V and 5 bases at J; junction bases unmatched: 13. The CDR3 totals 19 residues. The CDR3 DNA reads TGTGCTAGTGGTACCTTTCCCGGGACTAGCGGGAGTAAAACCGGGGAGCTGTTTTTT. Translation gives CASGTFPGTSGSKTGELFF.

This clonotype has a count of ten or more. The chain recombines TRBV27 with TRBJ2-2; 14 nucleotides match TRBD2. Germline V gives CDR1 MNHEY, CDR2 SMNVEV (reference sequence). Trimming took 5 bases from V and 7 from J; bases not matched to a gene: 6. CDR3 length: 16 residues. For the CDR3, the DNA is TGTGCCAGCAGTCTGGGACTAGCGGGAGTCCACGGGGAGCTGTTTTTT. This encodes CASSLGLAGVHGELFF.

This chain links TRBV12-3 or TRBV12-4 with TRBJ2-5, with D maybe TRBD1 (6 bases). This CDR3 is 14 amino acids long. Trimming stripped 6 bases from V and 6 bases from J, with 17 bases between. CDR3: CASRQGNKEKTQYF. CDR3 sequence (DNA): TGTGCCAGCAGACAGGGCAATAAGGAGAAGACCCAGTACTTC.

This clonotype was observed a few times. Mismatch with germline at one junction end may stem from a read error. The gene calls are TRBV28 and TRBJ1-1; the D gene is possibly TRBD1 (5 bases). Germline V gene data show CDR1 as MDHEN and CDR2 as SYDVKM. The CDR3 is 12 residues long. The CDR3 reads CASRGTVTEASF. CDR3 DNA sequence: TGTGCCAGCAGGGGGACGGTCACTGAAGCTTCCTTT.

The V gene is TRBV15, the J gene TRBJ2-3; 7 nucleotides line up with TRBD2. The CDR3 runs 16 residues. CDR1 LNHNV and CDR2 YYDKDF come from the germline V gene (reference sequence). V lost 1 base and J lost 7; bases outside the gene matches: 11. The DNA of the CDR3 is TGTGCCACCAGCAGAGTCGACTGGACTAGGCCCTATACGCAGTATTTT. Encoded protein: CATSRVDWTRPYTQYF.

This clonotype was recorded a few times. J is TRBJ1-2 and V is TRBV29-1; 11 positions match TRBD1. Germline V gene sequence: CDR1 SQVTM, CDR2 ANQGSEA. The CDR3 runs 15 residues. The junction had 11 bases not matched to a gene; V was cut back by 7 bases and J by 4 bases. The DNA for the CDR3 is TGCAGCGGTGGACAGGGGGCCCCCCCTAGCTATGGCTACACCTTC. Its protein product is CSGGQGAPPSYGYTF. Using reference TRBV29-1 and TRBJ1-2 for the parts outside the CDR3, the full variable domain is SAVISQKPSRDICQRGTSLTIQCQVDSQVTMMFWYRQQPGQSLTLIATANQGSEATYESGFVIDKFPISRPNLTFSTLTVSNMSPEDSSIYLCSGGQGAPPSYGYTFGSGTRLTVV.

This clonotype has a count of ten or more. CDR3 region: CASSQEYLGGGTEAFF. In nucleotides, the CDR3 is TGTGCCAGCAGCCAAGAATACCTCGGGGGTGGCACTGAAGCTTTCTTT. The gene calls are TRBV14 and TRBJ1-1; the D gene is possibly TRBD1 (5 bases). The V gene lost 0 bases and the J gene lost 4 bases, with 15 bases spanning the gap. The CDR3 runs 16 residues. CDR1 is SGHDN and CDR2 is FVKESK in the germline V gene.

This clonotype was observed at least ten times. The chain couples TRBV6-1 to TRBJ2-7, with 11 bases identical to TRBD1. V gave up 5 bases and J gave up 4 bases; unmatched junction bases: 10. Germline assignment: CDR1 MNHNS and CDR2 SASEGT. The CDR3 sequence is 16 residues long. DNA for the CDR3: TGTGCCAGCAGTTCTCTCGGGGACAGGGGGAAGTACGAGCAGTACTTC. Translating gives CASSSLGDRGKYEQYF.

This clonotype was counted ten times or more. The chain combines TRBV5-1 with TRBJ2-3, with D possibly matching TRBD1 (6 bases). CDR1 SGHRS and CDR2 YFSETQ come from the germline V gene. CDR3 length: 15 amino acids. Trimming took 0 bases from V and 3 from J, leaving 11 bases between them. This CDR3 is CASSLGAGETDTQYF. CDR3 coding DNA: TGCGCCAGCAGCTTGGGGGCAGGGGAAACAGATACGCAGTATTTT.

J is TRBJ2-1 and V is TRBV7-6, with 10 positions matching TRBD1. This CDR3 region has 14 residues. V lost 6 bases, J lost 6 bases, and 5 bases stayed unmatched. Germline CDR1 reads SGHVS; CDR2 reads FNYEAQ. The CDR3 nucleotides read TGTGCCAGCAGAGAACGACAGGGGGCCAATGAGCAGTTCTTC. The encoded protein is CASRERQGANEQFF.

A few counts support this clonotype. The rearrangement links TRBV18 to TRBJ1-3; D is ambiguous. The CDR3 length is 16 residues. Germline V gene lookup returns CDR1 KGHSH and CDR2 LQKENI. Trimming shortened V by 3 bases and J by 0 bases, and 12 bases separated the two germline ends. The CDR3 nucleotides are TGTGCCAGCTCACCGGGCGAGGTCCACTCTGGAAACACCATATATTTT. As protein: CASSPGEVHSGNTIYF.

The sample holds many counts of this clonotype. Written as DNA, the CDR3 is TGTGCCAGCAGCCTCCCGGGACAGGCCTCTACCCAGTACTTC. Amino acids: CASSLPGQASTQYF. The rearrangement joins TRBV3-1 to TRBJ2-5, with TRBD1 matching over 8 bases. Unmatched junction bases numbered 9, after V lost 4 bases and J lost 8 bases. Germline V lookup: CDR1 LGHDT, CDR2 YNNKEL (reference sequence). The CDR3 loop spans 14 amino acids.

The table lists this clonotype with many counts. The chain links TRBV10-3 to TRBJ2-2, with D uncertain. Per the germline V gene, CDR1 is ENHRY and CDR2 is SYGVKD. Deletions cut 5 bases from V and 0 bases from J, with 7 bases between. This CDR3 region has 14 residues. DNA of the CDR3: TGTGCCATCAGTCCAGTTACGAACACCGGGGAGCTGTTTTTT. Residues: CAISPVTNTGELFF.

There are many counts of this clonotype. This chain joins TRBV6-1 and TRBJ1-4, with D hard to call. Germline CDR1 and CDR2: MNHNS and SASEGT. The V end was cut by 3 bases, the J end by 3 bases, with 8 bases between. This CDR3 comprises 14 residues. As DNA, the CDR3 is TGTGCCAGCAGTGATCAGGTCCCTAATGAAAAACTGTTTTTT. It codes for CASSDQVPNEKLFF.

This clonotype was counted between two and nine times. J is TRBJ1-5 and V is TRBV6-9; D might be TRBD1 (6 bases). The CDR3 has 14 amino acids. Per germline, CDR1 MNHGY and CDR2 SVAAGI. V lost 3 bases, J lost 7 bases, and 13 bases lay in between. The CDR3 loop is CASSYLGAEQPQHF. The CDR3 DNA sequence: TGTGCCAGCAGTTACTTGGGGGCCGAACAGCCCCAGCATTTT.

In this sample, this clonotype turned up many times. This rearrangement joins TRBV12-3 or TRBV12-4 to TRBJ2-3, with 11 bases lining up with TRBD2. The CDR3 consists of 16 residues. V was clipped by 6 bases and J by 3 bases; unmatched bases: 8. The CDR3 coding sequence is TGTGCCAGCAGCCAAAGGACTAGCGGGTTGACAGATACGCAGTATTTT. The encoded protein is CASSQRTSGLTDTQYF.